The clone carrying this T cell receptor beta chain was observed at least ten times. Its antigen is currently unknown. In germline, CDR1 is SEHNR, CDR2 FQNEAQ (reference sequence). V shed 1 base and J shed 5 bases, with 18 bases lying between them. The CDR3 has 16 amino acids. The sample comes from a study of T cells in Graves' hyperthyroidism and ophthalmopathy. Findings of the study overall: Ophthalmopathy could be told apart from stable hyperthyroidism with a 13 V-J model.

RNA transcripts were the template for amplifying TCR beta CDR3 regions. The HTBI set primed first-round TCR CDR3 RT-PCR. TCRdb analysed the multiplex PCR reads with MiXCR anew, one entry per CDR3 protein. This sample has some 350,000 distinct CDR3 sequences; 15% to 19% occur once, and the top ten carry around a quarter. The diagnoses drew upon clinical symptoms, serum thyroxine and TRAb, thyroid ultrasound and orbital computed tomography. Sequenced material: blood. The TCR comes from a young woman with Graves' hyperthyroidism that later progressed to Graves' ophthalmopathy. The rearrangement links TRBV7-9 to TRBJ2-7; the D call may be TRBD1 or TRBD2 (6 bases each). The CDR3 sequence is CASSLGTYRDSNEQYF. The CDR3, as DNA: TGTGCCAGCAGCTTAGGGACTTACAGGGACTCAAACGAGCAGTACTTC.